The 19 T cell receptor beta chains in this list originate from one sample, sequenced in a study of radiation and T cells in renal cell carcinoma. Time point given: baseline pretreatment blood. Treatment specified: 15 Gy SBRT to primary tumor, nephrectomy 4 weeks later. The data were produced by immunoSEQ multiplex PCR, yet TCRdb's version contains in-frame clones alone and is incomplete. The table lists approximately 94,000 clones, 65% to 85% of them singletons. Sequencing was performed on blood, taken from a patient whose treatment included radiotherapy and nephrectomy. Every receptor here comes from a man between 60 and 75 years old with renal cell carcinoma.

The chain is built from TRBV4-2 and TRBJ2-3, with TRBD2 matching over 7 bases. The CDR3 contains 18 residues. Per germline, CDR1 LGHNA and CDR2 YNFKEQ. The V segment lost 0 bases and the J segment 4 bases; nucleotides outside the gene matches: 13. Here the CDR3 reads CASSQDRAGEDRADTQYF. The CDR3 DNA sequence: TGTGCCAGCAGCCAAGATCGGGCGGGAGAGGACCGCGCAGATACGCAGTATTTT.

The chain recombines TRBV7-3 with TRBJ2-6; D may be TRBD1 (7 bases). The germline CDR1 and CDR2 sequences are SGHTA and FQGTGA. V was pared by 3 bases and J by 0 bases, with 18 bases between. CDR3 size: 19 residues. The CDR3 is CASSLGGPGQFSGANVLTF. The CDR3 region has the DNA TGTGCCAGCAGCTTGGGGGGCCCGGGACAGTTCTCTGGGGCCAACGTCCTGACTTTC.

The V call is TRBV5-8, the J call TRBJ2-3; TRBD2 matches at 12 bases. CDR1 and CDR2 (germline): SGHTS, YDEGEE. This CDR3 is 16 amino acids long. After removal of 2 bases from V and 3 bases from J, the junction contained 4 bases not matched to a gene. The CDR3 is CASSFGLAGGTDTQYF. The CDR3 region has the DNA TGTGCCAGCAGCTTTGGCCTAGCGGGAGGGACAGATACGCAGTATTTT. Filled out from reference TRBV5-8 and TRBJ2-3, the complete variable domain reads EAGVTQSPTHLIKTRGQQATLRCSPISGHTSVYWYQQALGLGLQFLLWYDEGEERNRGNFPPRFSGRQFPNYSSELNVNALELEDSALYLCASSFGLAGGTDTQYFGPGTRLTVL.

The genes are TRBV28 and TRBJ2-5; D tentatively reads TRBD1 or TRBD2 (5 bases each). Trimming took 6 bases from V and 1 from J, leaving 21 bases between them. This CDR3 region has 17 residues. CDR1 is MDHEN and CDR2 is SYDVKM in the germline V gene. In DNA, the CDR3 is TGTGCCAGCAGCAAAACCGGGACCTCCAGTACCCAAGAGACCCAGTACTTC. Translated, it gives CASSKTGTSSTQETQYF. Together with reference TRBV28 and TRBJ2-5, the CDR3 gives the full variable domain: DVKVTQSSRYLVKRTGEKVFLECVQDMDHENMFWYRQDPGLGLRLIYFSYDVKMKEKGDIPEGYSVSREKKERFSLILESASTNQTSMYLCASSKTGTSSTQETQYFGPGTRLLVL.

The CDR3 nucleotides are TGCGCCAGCAGGGGACAGGGAACAAGGACTGAAGCTTTCTTT. Protein sequence: CASRGQGTRTEAFF. The chain joins TRBV5-1 to TRBJ1-1; the match to TRBD1 covers 9 bases. Trimming cost V 5 bases and J 5 bases; bases outside gene matches: 7. CDR3 length: 14 residues. CDR1 is SGHRS and CDR2 is YFSETQ in the germline V gene.

The chain has TRBV13 and TRBJ2-2; D not certain. Germline CDR1 and CDR2: PRHDT and FYEKMQ (reference sequence). This CDR3 has 15 residues. Trimming left V 1 base short and J 1 base short, with 7 bases between. The CDR3 bases are TGTGCCAGCAGCTTAGATAGAGGGAACACCGGGGAGCTGTTTTTT. This encodes CASSLDRGNTGELFF.

This clone occurred once. This sequence joins TRBV23-1 and TRBJ2-3; no clear D gene. TRBV23-1 has ORF status, its function being uncertain. There are 17 residues in the CDR3. Trimming pared 7 bases from V and 3 bases from J, leaving 23 bases between. The CDR3 region has the DNA TGCGCCAGCACCCCCCGAGGACCCCTGTTAGGAACAGATACGCAGTATTTT. It specifies CASTPRGPLLGTDTQYF.

The chain joins TRBV28 to TRBJ1-3; D remains unclear. This CDR3 has 16 amino acids. V was shortened by 2 bases and J by 0 bases, with 11 bases between the two germline ends. CDR1 is MDHEN, CDR2 SYDVKM, per germline. CDR3 nucleotides: TGTGCCAGCAGTTTAGGTATTAAGTTCTCTGGAAACACCATATATTTT. Translated: CASSLGIKFSGNTIYF.

The genes are TRBV4-2 and TRBJ2-3; maybe TRBD1 (6 bases). This CDR3 is built from 15 residues. From germline, CDR1 is LGHNA and CDR2 YNFKEQ. Trimming took 0 bases from V and 4 from J, leaving 11 bases between them. CDR3 residues: CASSQEGAASDTQYF. The CDR3 DNA reads TGTGCCAGCAGCCAAGAGGGGGCCGCCTCAGATACGCAGTATTTT.

The genes are TRBV5-1 and TRBJ2-1; no firm D call. Germline values: CDR1 SGHRS, CDR2 YFSETQ. The CDR3 loop spans 13 amino acids. Trimming shortened V by 4 bases and J by 3 bases, and 8 bases separated the two germline ends. The CDR3 region has the DNA TGCGCCAGCAGCCCTTTCCTCTACAATGAGCAGTTCTTC. Translating it yields CASSPFLYNEQFF. Drawing the rest from reference TRBV5-1 and TRBJ2-1, the complete variable domain is KAGVTQTPRYLIKTRGQQVTLSCSPISGHRSVSWYQQTPGQGLQFLFEYFSETQRNKGNFPGRFSGRQFSNSRSEMNVSTLELGDSALYLCASSPFLYNEQFFGPGTRLTVL.

The genes are TRBV29-1 and TRBJ1-2; possible D gene TRBD1, 5 bases. Germline loops: CDR1 SQVTM, CDR2 ANQGSEA. The CDR3 totals 12 residues. V was shortened by 6 bases and J by 8 bases, with 16 bases between the two germline ends. Here the CDR3 reads CSVRGGEGGYTF. DNA of the CDR3: TGCAGCGTAAGGGGTGGTGAAGGAGGCTACACCTTC.

The chain is built from TRBV5-1 and TRBJ1-3; tentative D call: TRBD1 (5 bases). The length of the CDR3 is 14 residues. CDR1 SGHRS and CDR2 YFSETQ come from the germline V gene. Between the trimmed V and J ends, which lost 4 bases and 5 bases, there was a span of 13 bases. The CDR3 loop reads CASSEGRERNTIYF. In DNA, the CDR3 is TGCGCCAGCAGCGAGGGCAGGGAGCGAAACACCATATATTTT.

The rearrangement uses TRBV6-5 and TRBJ1-2; D call uncertain. Germline-derived CDR1 and CDR2 are MNHEY and SVGAGI. The CDR3 totals 12 residues. V gave up 6 bases and J gave up 4 bases, with 9 bases separating them. The CDR3 DNA is TGTGCCAGCAGCGAAGGGCTCTATGGCTACACCTTC. Residues: CASSEGLYGYTF.

As concerns this clone: Other DNA sequences from this sample encode an identical CDR3 as well. This sequence joins TRBV9 and TRBJ2-2; tentatively, D is TRBD1 (6 bases). Germline-derived CDR1 and CDR2 are SGDLS and YYNGEE. The germline V and J ends were trimmed by 0 bases and 1 base, with 10 bases remaining between them. The CDR3 is 16 amino acids. CDR3 residues: CASSVATQGNTGELFF. DNA of the CDR3: TGTGCCAGCAGCGTAGCTACACAGGGGAACACCGGGGAGCTGTTTTTT.

The V gene is TRBV29-1, the J gene TRBJ1-4; 7 nucleotides agree with TRBD1. Germline CDR1 SQVTM, CDR2 ANQGSEA. This CDR3 is 13 amino acids long. J lost 2 bases, V lost 6 bases, and 3 bases had no gene match. CDR3 bases: TGCAGCGTCCAGGGACAGACTAATGAAAAACTGTTTTTT. Translating it yields CSVQGQTNEKLFF.

This clone was observed a handful of times. This rearrangement joins TRBV4-1 to TRBJ1-1; 7 bases match TRBD1. Germline values: CDR1 MGHRA, CDR2 YSYEKL. V dropped 3 bases and J dropped 4; count of bases not matched to a gene: 17. The CDR3 sequence is 18 residues long. CDR3 in DNA: TGCGCCAGCAGCCATGTTATAGGGGGCCGAGGTAGAGGCACTGAAGCTTTCTTT. Protein: CASSHVIGGRGRGTEAFF.

The J gene is TRBJ2-6, the V gene TRBV11-2; D is undetermined. The CDR3 is 14 amino acids. V lost 2 bases, J lost 4 bases, and 6 bases lay in between. From germline, CDR1 is SGHAT and CDR2 FQNNGV. CDR3 protein: CASSLIRGANVLTF. The CDR3 bases are TGTGCCAGCAGCTTAATCCGGGGGGCCAACGTCCTGACTTTC.

J is TRBJ2-2 and V is TRBV5-4; the match to TRBD2 covers 13 bases. Germline trimming cut 5 bases from V and 5 bases from J; bases unmatched to any gene: 12. Germline CDR1 reads SGHNT; CDR2 reads YYREEE (reference sequence). The CDR3 length is 18 residues. CDR3 in DNA: TGTGCCAGCAGGGGGAGTATGGGGACTAGCGGGACGACCGGGGAGCTGTTTTTT. Translating gives CASRGSMGTSGTTGELFF.

The V and J genes are TRBV28 and TRBJ2-5; TRBD2 matches 9 bases. Looked up from germline, CDR1 is MDHEN and CDR2 is SYDVKM. This CDR3 has 13 residues. Trimming took 8 bases from V and 6 from J; bases not matched to a gene: 7. For the CDR3, the DNA is TGTGCCAGCGGGTTAGCGGGAGAAAAGACCCAGTACTTC. This encodes CASGLAGEKTQYF.